This T cell receptor (beta chain) was sequenced for a study of blood T cell repertoires in COVID-19 (dated by TCRdb to about 2020). Turning to the overall study: The collaborator samples originated in the United States, Italy and Spain and spanned the acute and convalescent phases of COVID-19. The material from the prospective study consisted of cDNA or gDNA derived from T cells, B-cell-depleted T cells, or PBMCs. The dataset comprised deeply sampled blood TCRbeta repertoires from subjects exposed to, actively infected with, or recovered from COVID-19. The repertoires were released in a freely available public database intended as a resource for research on the immune response to SARS-CoV-2. The samples were drawn from the first 160 participants of the ongoing ImmuneRACE study and from more than 1,000 subjects provided by 6 global collaborators. Nearly every sample came with metadata listing a de-identified subject ID, COVID-19 status, age in years and sex. Where available, HLA class I and class II types were taken from metadata supplied by the sample provider and were not determined by assay-based typing. The full study reports these points: How much clinical and demographic metadata was included differed by source and by participant, and the metadata was provided uncurated.

CDR1 and CDR2, looked up from the germline V gene, are SGHRS and YFSETQ. V trim: 0 bases; J trim: 3 bases; unmatched bases: 3. The CDR3 covers 16 residues, taking in both the cysteine and the phenylalanine. The entry retains the CDR3 DNA only, 48 bases that are in frame from base 1. With regard to this clone: The specificity of this receptor is unknown. Per-nucleotide qualities are absent, and no much larger clonotype sits a single base away.

Whole blood was collected in K2EDTA tubes by collaborating institutions according to the institutions' own protocols. For TCRbeta analysis, collaborator samples were shipped as frozen whole blood, as isolated PBMCs, or as DNA extracted from either sample type. TCRbeta CDR3 regions were amplified from genomic DNA by means of the immunoSEQ Assay, a bias-controlled multiplex PCR. As for the original processing: The number of nucleated cells in each sample was estimated by amplification of reference gene primers within the assay. Sequence reads were collapsed and filtered to measure the absolute abundance of every unique TCRbeta CDR3 rearrangement. For each sample, productive Simpson clonality was calculated by taking the square root of Simpson's diversity index across productive rearrangements. Entries here come from immuneACCESS through TCRdb and include only in-frame sequences with V and J called. Some clones fail to appear in such tables; in the studies checked, an unresolved V gene covers under half of the shortfall, and the cause of the remainder is unknown. That table furnishes V, J and clone size, whereas the DNA furnished D and trimming. The sample contains tens of thousands of clones, 90% of them found a single time. The ten largest make up 6.9% of the sample.

Source material: peripheral blood. The clonotype was recovered from a human donor in a cohort sampled during active COVID-19. The rearrangement combines TRBV5-1 with TRBJ2-1, with 10 bases aligning to TRBD1. The CDR3 in this case is CASSLERTGGYNEQFF. Read as DNA, the sequence is TGCGCCAGCAGCTTGGAAAGGACAGGGGGCTACAATGAGCAGTTCTTC.